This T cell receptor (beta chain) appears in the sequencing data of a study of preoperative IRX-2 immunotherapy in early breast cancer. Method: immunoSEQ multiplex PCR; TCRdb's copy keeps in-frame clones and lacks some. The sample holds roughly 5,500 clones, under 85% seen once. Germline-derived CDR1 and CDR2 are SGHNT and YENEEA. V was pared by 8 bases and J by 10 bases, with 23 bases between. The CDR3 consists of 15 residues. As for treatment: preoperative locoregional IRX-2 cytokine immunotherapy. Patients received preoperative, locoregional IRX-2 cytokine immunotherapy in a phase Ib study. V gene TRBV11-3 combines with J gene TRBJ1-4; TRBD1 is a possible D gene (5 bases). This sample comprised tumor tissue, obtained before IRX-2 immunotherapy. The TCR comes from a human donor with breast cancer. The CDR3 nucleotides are TGTGCCAGCTCTAACGACGGGGCGGCTAAAGGAAAACTGTTTTTT. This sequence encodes CASSNDGAAKGKLFF.